This T cell receptor (beta chain) appears in the sequencing data of a study of blood T cell repertoires in COVID-19. Study information: Acute and convalescent COVID-19 specimens originated in the United States, Italy and Spain. In each case, the material was cDNA or gDNA derived from T cells, B-cell-depleted T cells, or PBMCs.

Per the authors' pipeline: Amplification with reference gene primers provided the estimates of nucleated cell counts. Generated by immunoSEQ multiplex PCR, the TCRdb table keeps only in-frame clones and is missing some. V and J calls and clone size are given by that table; D and trimming were obtained from the DNA. The table records about 60,000 clones, approximately 84% of them present only once. Germline V gene data show CDR1 as SGHTA and CDR2 as FQGTGA. The J segment lost 8 bases and the V segment lost 5 bases, leaving 10 bases of the junction unmatched. The CDR3 is made up of 14 amino acids. The chain links TRBV7-3 to TRBJ1-2; 8 bases fit TRBD1. This TCR was recovered from a man in his sixties with acute or convalescent COVID-19. Sequencing was performed on peripheral blood. CDR3 in DNA: TGTGCCAGCAGCCCCGGACAGGGCGCCTTCGGCTACACCTTC. This gives the protein CASSPGQGAFGYTF.